The table lists the clone carrying this T cell receptor beta chain with many counts. This specimen comes from a study of low-dose radiotherapy and immunotherapy resistance in tumors. CDR1 SGHDT and CDR2 YYEEEE come from the germline V gene. The CDR3 has 13 residues. Trimming left V 1 base short and J 2 bases short, with 6 bases between. Time point meaning: after trial treatment. Treatment specified: LDRT plus nivolumab, ipilimumab, low-dose cyclophosphamide and aspirin (RACIN trial). Every donor's regimen consisted of nivolumab, ipilimumab, aspirin, low-dose cyclophosphamide and low-dose radiotherapy. Gene-specific TRAV and TRBV primers were used for first-strand cDNA, covering alpha and beta chains. TCRs were amplified for around 21 PCR cycles with a constant-region primer and V-primer adapter. In vitro transcription amplified the mRNA that had been isolated. One entry per CDR3 protein, called by TCRdb with MiXCR from the reads. The sample lists roughly 95,000 distinct CDR3 sequences, under 25% occurring once.

V gene TRBV5-6 combines with J gene TRBJ2-5, with D uncertain. This sequence originates from a female donor with ovarian cancer. The sequences come from PBMCs, collected after low-dose radiotherapy plus immunotherapy. CDR3 sequence (DNA): TGTGCCAGCAGCTTGCTCAGTCAAGAGACCCAGTACTTC. This encodes CASSLLSQETQYF.